One and the same sample provided the 7 T cell receptor beta chains below, sequenced in a study of post-analysis software for immune sequencing data. cDNA libraries for TCR beta contained unique molecular identifiers. TCRdb redid the calling of the PCR reads with MiXCR, one entry per CDR3 protein. The sample shows about 160,000 distinct CDR3 sequences, around 36% of them seen only once. Sequencing was performed on blood, taken after autologous hematopoietic stem cell transplantation. Source of these receptors: a girl aged 5 to 17 with multiple sclerosis.

This clonotype is categorized as medium-sized. The chain combines TRBV6-5 with TRBJ2-1; possibly TRBD2 for D (7 bases). There are 16 residues in the CDR3. Germline loops: CDR1 MNHEY, CDR2 SVGAGI. V was cut by 2 bases and J by 4 bases, with 15 bases left in between. The CDR3 DNA reads as TGTGCCAGCAGTTACGCGGGGAAGGGGGGGTACAATGAGCAGTTCTTC. Protein sequence: CASSYAGKGGYNEQFF.

This clonotype was recorded a few times. This rearrangement joins TRBV4-3 to TRBJ1-4, with TRBD1 matching 8 bases. Trimming removed 4 bases from V and 8 bases from J; junction bases left unmatched: 6. The CDR3 has 14 amino acids. CDR1 is LGHNA and CDR2 is YSLEER in the germline V gene. CDR3 DNA sequence: TGCGCCAGCAGCCGGGAGACAGGGGTGGAAAAACTGTTTTTT. Translating gives CASSRETGVEKLFF.

This clonotype was picked up one time. The CDR3 here is CASSQRFRGNTDTQYF. CDR3 coding DNA: TGCGCCAGCAGCCAACGTTTTAGGGGAAACACAGATACGCAGTATTTT. This chain links TRBV4-3 with TRBJ2-3; TRBD1 might be the D (5 bases). Germline lookup yields CDR1 LGHNA and CDR2 YSLEER. This CDR3 comprises 16 residues. The V and J ends lost 2 bases and 2 bases respectively, with 14 bases between them.

V and J are TRBV7-9 and TRBJ1-1, with D unresolved. The germline V gene encodes CDR1 SEHNR and CDR2 FQNEAQ (reference sequence). The CDR3 sequence is 12 residues long. V was shortened by 4 bases and J by 5 bases, with 8 bases between the two germline ends. CDR3 DNA sequence: TGTGCCAGCAGCTCCCATTGGACTGAAGCTTTCTTT. This gives the protein CASSSHWTEAFF.

Comment on this clonotype: The germline gene is not matched at one end of the junction; a read error may be the cause. J is TRBJ2-1 and V is TRBV5-1; the D gene is possibly TRBD2 (6 bases). CDR1 and CDR2 (germline): SGHRS, YFSETQ. CDR3 length: 16 residues. The CDR3 loop is CASSAESGLAYNERFF. CDR3 in DNA: TGCGCCAGCAGCGCCGAGAGCGGGCTAGCCTACAATGAGCGGTTCTTC.

This clonotype was counted between two and nine times. This chain connects TRBV13 to TRBJ1-2; D may be TRBD1 (5 bases). V lost 4 bases and J lost 5, with 20 bases in between. This CDR3 contains 16 residues. Germline assignment: CDR1 PRHDT and CDR2 FYEKMQ (reference sequence). In nucleotides, the CDR3 is TGTGCCAGCAGCTCCCGAGATGGGGGGGTTGGGTATGGCTACACCTTC. As protein: CASSSRDGGVGYGYTF.

Written as DNA, the CDR3 is TGTGCCAGCAGCCTCGCTGGGACAGGGGACTACAATGAGCAGTTCTTC. This sequence encodes CASSLAGTGDYNEQFF. The chain combines TRBV13 with TRBJ2-1, with 10 bases aligning to TRBD1. Germline V gene data show CDR1 as PRHDT and CDR2 as FYEKMQ (reference sequence). CDR3 length equals 16 residues. V lost 5 bases and J lost 3; bases outside the gene matches: 7.